The next 23 T cell receptor beta chains were all read from a single sample in a study of cytomegalovirus exposure and HLA in healthy donors (dated by TCRdb to 2017 to 2019). The library came from the immunoSEQ multiplex PCR assay. The multiplex PCR relied on a mix of 60 forward primers for TCR Vbeta segments and 13 reverse primers for TCR Jbeta segments. In TCRdb, the immuneACCESS table is reduced to in-frame sequences with V and J assigned. These tables do not hold every clone; where another copy was compared, an unresolved V gene accounts for under half, and the others remain unexplained. This sample holds around 140,000 clones; about four fifths were observed only once. The ten largest clones add up to 1.1% of the sample. Sequences were obtained from PBMCs. The receptors derive from a male donor in good health and CMV-seronegative.

CDR3 residues: CASSIGDSYEQFF. The CDR3 DNA reads TGTGCCAGTAGTATAGGGGACAGTTATGAGCAGTTCTTC. The chain uses TRBV19 and TRBJ2-1; the match to TRBD1 covers 7 bases. The V gene end was trimmed by 1 base and the J gene end by 8 bases; junction bases not matched to a gene: 2. CDR3 size: 13 residues. In germline, CDR1 is LNHDA, CDR2 SQIVND (reference sequence).

The chain carries TRBV5-6 and TRBJ2-7, with TRBD1 matching over 10 bases. The CDR3 covers 15 residues. J gave up 3 bases and V 3 bases, and 6 bases lay outside the gene matches. Per germline, CDR1 SGHDT and CDR2 YYEEEE. CDR3 sequence (DNA): TGTGCCAGCAGCTCGCAGGGGACAGGGGACTACGAGCAGTACTTC. It is translated as CASSSQGTGDYEQYF.

The chain links TRBV19 to TRBJ1-1, with TRBD1 identical over 7 bases. Unmatched junction bases numbered 3, after V lost 1 base and J lost 4 bases. The CDR3 totals 14 residues. The germline V gene encodes CDR1 LNHDA and CDR2 SQIVND (reference sequence). CDR3: CASSIGTGPTEAFF. The CDR3 region has the DNA TGTGCCAGTAGTATAGGGACAGGTCCCACTGAAGCTTTCTTT.

This chain joins TRBV27 and TRBJ1-2, with 10 bases fitting TRBD1. The V gene's germline CDR1 is MNHEY and CDR2 SMNVEV (reference sequence). This CDR3 is 14 amino acids long. V lost 4 bases to trimming and J lost 1 base; unmatched junction nucleotides: 0. CDR3 nucleotides: TGTGCCAGCAGTTGGGACAGGGGTAACTATGGCTACACCTTC. This sequence encodes CASSWDRGNYGYTF.

The V gene is TRBV6-5, the J gene TRBJ2-3; 8 nucleotides match TRBD2. The CDR3 has 15 residues. J was trimmed by 0 bases and V by 5 bases; bases with no gene match: 4. Per germline, CDR1 MNHEY and CDR2 SVGAGI. The CDR3 here is CASSPQRGSTDTQYF. Here the CDR3 DNA reads TGTGCCAGCAGTCCTCAGCGGGGGAGCACAGATACGCAGTATTTT.

The gene calls are TRBV6-5 and TRBJ2-7; 9 nucleotides match TRBD2. Germline CDR1 MNHEY, CDR2 SVGAGI. The CDR3 is made up of 14 amino acids. Losses at the gene ends were 2 bases for V and 9 bases for J; bases not matched to a gene: 8. CDR3 DNA sequence: TGTGCCAGCAGTTACACCCCGACTAGCGGAATGCAGTACTTC. It encodes CASSYTPTSGMQYF.

The V and J genes are TRBV4-1 and TRBJ1-1, with 10 nucleotides matching TRBD1. This CDR3 has 14 amino acids. The trim removed 3 bases at V and 3 bases at J, leaving 1 base unmatched. Germline V gene sequence: CDR1 MGHRA, CDR2 YSYEKL. DNA for the CDR3: TGCGCCAGCAGCCAGGACAGGGGGTACACTGAAGCTTTCTTT. This gives the protein CASSQDRGYTEAFF.

This chain links TRBV6-5 with TRBJ1-4; unclear D gene. The CDR3 spans 15 residues. From germline, CDR1 is MNHEY and CDR2 SVGAGI. The V end was cut by 0 bases, the J end by 7 bases, with 12 bases between. CDR3 sequence reads: CASSYSRAMSEKLFF. The CDR3 nucleotides read TGTGCCAGCAGTTACTCGAGAGCTATGTCTGAAAAACTGTTTTTT.

V gene TRBV4-3 combines with J gene TRBJ2-1; D unclear. Germline V gene lookup returns CDR1 LGHNA and CDR2 YSLEER. Deletions cut 0 bases from V and 0 bases from J, with 15 bases between. This CDR3 is built from 18 residues. The CDR3 spells CASSQEKSQWSSYNEQFF. The CDR3 DNA reads as TGCGCCAGCAGCCAAGAAAAGAGTCAGTGGAGCTCCTACAATGAGCAGTTCTTC.

This clone was detected a few times. The chain employs TRBV5-1 and TRBJ2-7, with TRBD2 matching over 7 bases. The CDR3 spans 16 residues. The junction had 12 bases not matched to a gene; V was cut back by 3 bases and J by 3 bases. Germline V gene lookup returns CDR1 SGHRS and CDR2 YFSETQ. The CDR3 nucleotides are TGCGCCAGCAGCTCAAACCCCGGGACTACCGTCTACGAGCAGTACTTC. It translates to CASSSNPGTTVYEQYF.

The chain links TRBV6-1 to TRBJ1-4; 8 positions agree with TRBD1. The CDR3 length is 16 residues. J gave up 7 bases and V 4 bases, and 11 bases lay outside the gene matches. The germline CDR1 and CDR2 sequences are MNHNS and SASEGT. The CDR3 DNA reads as TGTGCCAGCAGTGCTGCCGGACAGGGTGGGGGTGAAAAACTGTTTTTT. Translated: CASSAAGQGGGEKLFF.

The chain is built from TRBV20-1 and TRBJ1-2, with D possibly matching TRBD1 (5 bases). Trimming stripped 5 bases from V and 12 bases from J, with 16 bases between. The CDR3 is 11 residues long. Looked up from germline, CDR1 is DFQATT and CDR2 is SNEGSKA (reference sequence). In nucleotides, the CDR3 is TGCAGTGCTCCAGCGGGGGTTGTCGACACCTTC. Its protein is CSAPAGVVDTF.

As to this clone: At one of its ends the junction is not consistent with the germline gene, which may arise from a read error. V is TRBV27 and J is TRBJ2-1; the D gene is possibly TRBD1 (5 bases). The CDR3 has 14 amino acids. Germline lookup yields CDR1 MNHEY and CDR2 SMNVEV (reference sequence). CDR3 residues: CASSLSTAYSEQFF. In DNA form, the CDR3 reads TGTGCCAGCAGTTTATCGACAGCCTACAGTGAGCAGTTCTTC.

This chain joins TRBV15 and TRBJ2-3, with D unclear. The CDR3 totals 13 residues. Trimming cost V 0 bases and J 5 bases, with 6 bases left between them. CDR1 and CDR2 (germline): LNHNV, YYDKDF (reference sequence). CDR3: CATSRDLRDTQYF. As DNA, the CDR3 is TGTGCCACCAGCAGAGATTTGAGAGATACGCAGTATTTT.

V is TRBV5-5 and J is TRBJ2-5; TRBD2 agrees at 11 bases. The CDR3 has 14 amino acids. Trimming removed 4 bases from V and 4 bases from J; junction bases left unmatched: 3. Germline V gives CDR1 SGHKS, CDR2 YYEKEE (reference sequence). The CDR3 protein is CASSAGTSGETQYF. In DNA, the CDR3 is TGTGCCAGCAGCGCCGGGACTAGCGGAGAGACCCAGTACTTC.

This chain connects TRBV6-6 to TRBJ2-7; TRBD1 aligns across 7 bases. The CDR3 spans 15 residues. J gave up 0 bases and V 6 bases, and 8 bases lay outside the gene matches. Germline V gene data show CDR1 as MNHNY and CDR2 as SVGAGI (reference sequence). The CDR3 here is CASRSTGQSSYEQYF. The CDR3 DNA is TGTGCCAGCAGGTCCACGGGACAGAGCTCCTACGAGCAGTACTTC.

V gene TRBV18 combines with J gene TRBJ2-1; the match to TRBD2 covers 12 bases. CDR3 length equals 18 residues. J lost 4 bases, V lost 1 base, and 8 bases had no gene match. Germline values: CDR1 KGHSH, CDR2 LQKENI. The CDR3 region has the DNA TGTGCCAGCTCACCACGCCTAACTAGCGGGGGGACATACAATGAGCAGTTCTTC. Translating gives CASSPRLTSGGTYNEQFF. The full variable domain, completed using reference TRBV18 and TRBJ2-1, is NAGVMQNPRHLVRRRGQEARLRCSPMKGHSHVYWYRQLPEEGLKFMVYLQKENIIDESGMPKERFSAEFPKEGPSILRIQQVVRGDSAAYFCASSPRLTSGGTYNEQFFGPGTRLTVL.

This clone was seen a single time. V usage is TRBV11-2 and J usage is TRBJ2-5, with 10 bases matching TRBD1. TRBJ2-7 matches the DNA end more closely, so the J call is doubtful. The CDR3 has 14 amino acids. Germline CDR1 and CDR2: SGHAT and FQNNGV. CDR3 DNA: TGTGCCAGCAGCCCAGGACAGGGGGCCTACGAGCAGTACTTC. Amino acids: CASSPGQGAYEQYF.

This clone was seen a few times. The J gene is TRBJ1-4, the V gene TRBV14; 10 bases agree with TRBD1. Germline V lookup: CDR1 SGHDN, CDR2 FVKESK. The CDR3 spans 17 residues. V trimming: 2 bases; J trimming: 2 bases; junction bases outside the gene matches: 5. The CDR3 bases are TGTGCCAGCAGCCAACGGGACAGGGGCGCGACTAATGAAAAACTGTTTTTT. Amino acids: CASSQRDRGATNEKLFF.

This chain uses TRBV7-2 with TRBJ2-4; TRBD2 is a possible D gene (7 bases). V was trimmed by 1 base and J by 3 bases, leaving 19 bases between them. Germline V gives CDR1 SGHTA, CDR2 FQGNSA. This CDR3 has 18 residues. For the CDR3, the DNA is TGTGCCAGCAGCTTAGTCGGGGGGCCGGGGACACTCAAAAACATTCAGTACTTC. As protein: CASSLVGGPGTLKNIQYF.

The V and J genes are TRBV5-6 and TRBJ2-5, with D perhaps matching TRBD2 (5 bases). CDR1 SGHDT and CDR2 YYEEEE come from the germline V gene. CDR3 length: 15 residues. The V and J ends lost 4 bases and 1 base respectively, with 14 bases between them. The DNA of the CDR3 is TGTGCCAGCAGCACTGCAGCGGAGTTCCAAGAGACCCAGTACTTC. Its protein product is CASSTAAEFQETQYF.

The chain is built from TRBV7-2 and TRBJ2-7; TRBD2 matches at 8 bases. The DNA end lines up better with TRBJ2-1; the J call may be wrong. CDR3 size: 15 residues. The germline V gene has CDR1 SGHTA and CDR2 FQGNSA. This CDR3 reads CASSSVAGLYNEQFF. CDR3 DNA sequence: TGTGCCAGCAGCTCCGTAGCGGGGCTCTACAATGAGCAGTTCTTC.

This chain joins TRBV10-2 and TRBJ1-4; 7 nucleotides line up with TRBD1. The germline gives CDR1 WSHSY, CDR2 SAAADI. CDR3 length: 14 amino acids. V lost 6 bases and J lost 8; bases outside the gene matches: 9. The CDR3 spells CASRTRQGGEKLFF. The CDR3 DNA is TGCGCCAGCAGGACCCGACAGGGAGGAGAAAAACTGTTTTTT.